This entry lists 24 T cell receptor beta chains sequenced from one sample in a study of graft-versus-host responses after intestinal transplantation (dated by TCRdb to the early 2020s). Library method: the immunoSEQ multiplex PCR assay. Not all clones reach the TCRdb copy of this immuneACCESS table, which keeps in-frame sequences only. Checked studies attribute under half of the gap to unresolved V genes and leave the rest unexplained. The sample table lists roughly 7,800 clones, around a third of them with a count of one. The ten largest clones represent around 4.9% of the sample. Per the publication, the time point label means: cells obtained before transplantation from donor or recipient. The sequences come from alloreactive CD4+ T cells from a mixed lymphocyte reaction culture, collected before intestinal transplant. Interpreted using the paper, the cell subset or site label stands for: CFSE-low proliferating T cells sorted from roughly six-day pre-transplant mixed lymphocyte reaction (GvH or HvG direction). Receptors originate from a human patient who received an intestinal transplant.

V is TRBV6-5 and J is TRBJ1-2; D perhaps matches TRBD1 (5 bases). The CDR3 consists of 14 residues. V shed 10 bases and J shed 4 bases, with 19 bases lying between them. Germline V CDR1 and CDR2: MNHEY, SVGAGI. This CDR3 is CATGAPGRFYGYTF. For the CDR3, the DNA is TGTGCCACCGGGGCTCCAGGGAGGTTCTATGGCTACACCTTC.

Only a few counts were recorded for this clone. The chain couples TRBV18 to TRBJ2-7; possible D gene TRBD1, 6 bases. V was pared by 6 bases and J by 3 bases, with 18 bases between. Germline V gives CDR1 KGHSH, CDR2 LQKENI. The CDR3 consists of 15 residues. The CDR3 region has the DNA TGTGCCAGCTCCCCGCTGGACAGTTACTACTACGAGCAGTACTTC. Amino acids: CASSPLDSYYYEQYF.

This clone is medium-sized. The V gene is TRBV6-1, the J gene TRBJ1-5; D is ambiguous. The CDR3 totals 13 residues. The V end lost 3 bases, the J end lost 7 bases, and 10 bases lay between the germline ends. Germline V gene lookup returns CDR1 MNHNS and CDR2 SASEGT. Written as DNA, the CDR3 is TGTGCCAGCAGTGACAGGTTTTGGCAGCCCCAGCATTTT. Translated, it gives CASSDRFWQPQHF.

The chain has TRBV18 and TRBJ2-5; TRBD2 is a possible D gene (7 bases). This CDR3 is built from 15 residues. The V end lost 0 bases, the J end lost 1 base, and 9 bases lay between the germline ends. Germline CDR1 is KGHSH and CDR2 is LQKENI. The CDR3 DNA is TGTGCCAGCTCACCACCGGGGGGGCCCCAAGAGACCCAGTACTTC. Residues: CASSPPGGPQETQYF.

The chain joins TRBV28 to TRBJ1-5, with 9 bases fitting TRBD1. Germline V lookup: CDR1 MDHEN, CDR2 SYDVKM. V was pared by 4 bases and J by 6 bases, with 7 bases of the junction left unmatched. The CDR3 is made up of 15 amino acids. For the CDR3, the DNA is TGTGCCAGCAGTTCTACCGGGACAGGGTTTCAGCCCCAGCATTTT. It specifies CASSSTGTGFQPQHF.

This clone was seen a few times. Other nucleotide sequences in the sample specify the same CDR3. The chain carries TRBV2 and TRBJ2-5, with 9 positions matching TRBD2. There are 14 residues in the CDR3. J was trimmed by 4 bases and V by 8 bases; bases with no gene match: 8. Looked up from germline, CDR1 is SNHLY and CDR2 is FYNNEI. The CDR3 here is CASGGAGGRETQYF. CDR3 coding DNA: TGTGCCAGCGGGGGGGCGGGGGGGAGAGAGACCCAGTACTTC.

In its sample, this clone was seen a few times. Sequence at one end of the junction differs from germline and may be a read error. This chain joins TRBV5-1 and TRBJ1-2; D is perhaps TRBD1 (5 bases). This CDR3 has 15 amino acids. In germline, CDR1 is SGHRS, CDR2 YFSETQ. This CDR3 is CASSSAGLGNYGYTF. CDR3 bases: TGTGCCAGCAGCTCTGCGGGGCTCGGGAACTATGGCTACACCTTC.

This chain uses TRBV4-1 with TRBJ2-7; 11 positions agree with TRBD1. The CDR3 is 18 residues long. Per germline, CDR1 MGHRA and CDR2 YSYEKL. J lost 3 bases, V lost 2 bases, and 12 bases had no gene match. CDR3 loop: CASSQTGTGGVGFYEQYF. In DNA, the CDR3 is TGCGCCAGCAGCCAAACCGGGACAGGGGGGGTGGGCTTCTACGAGCAGTACTTC.

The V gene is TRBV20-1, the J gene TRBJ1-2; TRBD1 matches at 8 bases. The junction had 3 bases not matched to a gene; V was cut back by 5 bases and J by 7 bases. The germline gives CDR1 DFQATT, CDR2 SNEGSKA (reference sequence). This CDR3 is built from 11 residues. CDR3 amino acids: CSAETGGGYTF. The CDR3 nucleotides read TGCAGTGCTGAAACAGGGGGTGGCTACACCTTC.

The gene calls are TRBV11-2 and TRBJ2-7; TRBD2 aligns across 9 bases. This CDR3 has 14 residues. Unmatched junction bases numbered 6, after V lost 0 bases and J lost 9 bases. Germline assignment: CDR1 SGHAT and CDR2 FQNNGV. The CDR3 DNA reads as TGTGCCAGCAGCTTAGATATCGGGACTAGCAGGCAGTACTTC. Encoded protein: CASSLDIGTSRQYF. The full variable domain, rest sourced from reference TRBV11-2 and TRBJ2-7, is EAGVAQSPRYKIIEKRQSVAFWCNPISGHATLYWYQQILGQGPKLLIQFQNNGVVDDSQLPKDRFSAERLKGVDSTLKIQPAKLEDSAVYLCASSLDIGTSRQYFGPGTRLTVT.

Here the CDR3 DNA reads TGTGCCAGCCAAACCGGGACAGGGGCCGAAAAACTGTTTTTT. Protein product: CASQTGTGAEKLFF. The rearrangement links TRBV19 to TRBJ1-4, with 10 bases fitting TRBD1. Germline assignment: CDR1 LNHDA and CDR2 SQIVND (reference sequence). V trimming: 9 bases; J trimming: 8 bases; junction bases outside the gene matches: 9. CDR3 size: 14 residues. The full variable domain, its missing parts supplied by reference TRBV19 and TRBJ1-4, is DGGITQSPKYLFRKEGQNVTLSCEQNLNHDAMYWYRQDPGQGLRLIYYSQIVNDFQKGDIAEGYSVSREKKESFPLTVTSAQKNPTAFYLCASQTGTGAEKLFFGSGTQLSVL.

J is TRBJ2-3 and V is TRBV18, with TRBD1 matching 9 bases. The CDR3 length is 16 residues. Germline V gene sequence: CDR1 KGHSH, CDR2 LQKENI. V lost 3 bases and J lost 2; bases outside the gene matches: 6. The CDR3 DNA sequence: TGTGCCAGCTCACCCGAGGGACAGGGACCCACAGATACGCAGTATTTT. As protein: CASSPEGQGPTDTQYF.

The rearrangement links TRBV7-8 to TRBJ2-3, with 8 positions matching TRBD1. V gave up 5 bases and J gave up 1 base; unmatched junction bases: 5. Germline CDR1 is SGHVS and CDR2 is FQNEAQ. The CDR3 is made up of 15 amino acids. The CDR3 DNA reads TGTGCCAGCAGCGTCAGGGGGCGCGGCACAGATACGCAGTATTTT. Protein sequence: CASSVRGRGTDTQYF.

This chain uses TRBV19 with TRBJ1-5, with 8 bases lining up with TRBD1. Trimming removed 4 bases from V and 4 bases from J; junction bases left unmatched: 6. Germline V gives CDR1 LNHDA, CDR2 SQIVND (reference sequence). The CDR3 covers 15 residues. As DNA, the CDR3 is TGTGCCAGTAGTACCGACAGGGGCGGTAATCAGCCCCAGCATTTT. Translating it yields CASSTDRGGNQPQHF.

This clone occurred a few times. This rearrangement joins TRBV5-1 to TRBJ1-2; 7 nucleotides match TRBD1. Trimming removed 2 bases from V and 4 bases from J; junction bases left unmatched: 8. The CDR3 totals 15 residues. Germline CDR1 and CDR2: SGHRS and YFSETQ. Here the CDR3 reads CASSLTPDRSYGYTF. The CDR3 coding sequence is TGCGCCAGCAGCTTAACTCCGGACAGGAGCTATGGCTACACCTTC.

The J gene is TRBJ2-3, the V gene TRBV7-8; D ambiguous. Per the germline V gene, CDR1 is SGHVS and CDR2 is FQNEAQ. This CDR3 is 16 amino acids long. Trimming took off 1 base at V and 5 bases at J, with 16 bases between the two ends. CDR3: CASSLESAVTVDTQYF. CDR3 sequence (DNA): TGTGCCAGCAGCTTAGAAAGTGCGGTGACGGTAGATACGCAGTATTTT.

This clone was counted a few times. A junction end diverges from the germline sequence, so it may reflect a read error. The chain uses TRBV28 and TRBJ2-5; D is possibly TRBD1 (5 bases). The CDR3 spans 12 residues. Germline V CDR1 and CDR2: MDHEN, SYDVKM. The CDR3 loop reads CASRKPGSRSDF. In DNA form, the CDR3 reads TGTGCCAGCAGAAAGCCAGGGTCTAGGTCGGACTTC.

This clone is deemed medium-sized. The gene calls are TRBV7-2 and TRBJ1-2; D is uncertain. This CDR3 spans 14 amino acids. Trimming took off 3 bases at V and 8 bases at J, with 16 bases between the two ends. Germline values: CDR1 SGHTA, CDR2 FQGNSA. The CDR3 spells CASSFTAAAGGYTF. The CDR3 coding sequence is TGTGCCAGCAGCTTCACGGCGGCCGCCGGCGGCTACACCTTC.

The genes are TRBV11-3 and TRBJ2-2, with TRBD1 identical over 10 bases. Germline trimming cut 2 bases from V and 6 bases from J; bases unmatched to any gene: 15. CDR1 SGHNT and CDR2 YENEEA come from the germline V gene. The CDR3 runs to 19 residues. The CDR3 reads CASSLRARWDRGTSGELFF. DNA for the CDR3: TGTGCCAGCAGCTTAAGGGCTAGGTGGGACAGGGGCACCTCCGGGGAGCTGTTTTTT.

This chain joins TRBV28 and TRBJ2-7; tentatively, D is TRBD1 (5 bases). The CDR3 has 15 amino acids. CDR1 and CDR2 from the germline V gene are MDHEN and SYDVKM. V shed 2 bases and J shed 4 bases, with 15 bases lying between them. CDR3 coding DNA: TGTGCCAGCAGTTTACAGGGTCACACGTTGTACGAGCAGTACTTC. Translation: CASSLQGHTLYEQYF.

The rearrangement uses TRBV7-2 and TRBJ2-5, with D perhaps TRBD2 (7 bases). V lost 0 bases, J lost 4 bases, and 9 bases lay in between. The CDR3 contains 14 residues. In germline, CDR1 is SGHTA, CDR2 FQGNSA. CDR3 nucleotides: TGTGCCAGCAGCTTAGCGGGGGGGCGAGAGACCCAGTACTTC. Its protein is CASSLAGGRETQYF.

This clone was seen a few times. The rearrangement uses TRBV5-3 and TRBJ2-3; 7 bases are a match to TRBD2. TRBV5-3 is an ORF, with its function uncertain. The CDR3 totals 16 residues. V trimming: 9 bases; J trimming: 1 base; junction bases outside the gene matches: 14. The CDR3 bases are TGTGCCATCCCGCCCCGCCGGGGGGACGGCACAGATACGCAGTATTTT. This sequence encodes CAIPPRRGDGTDTQYF.

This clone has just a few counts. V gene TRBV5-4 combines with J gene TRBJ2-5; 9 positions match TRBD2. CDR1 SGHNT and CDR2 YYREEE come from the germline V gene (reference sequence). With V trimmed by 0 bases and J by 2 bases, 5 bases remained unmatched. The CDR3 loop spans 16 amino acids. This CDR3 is CASSLGVSGSQETQYF. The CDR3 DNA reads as TGTGCCAGCAGCTTGGGGGTTAGCGGGAGTCAAGAGACCCAGTACTTC.

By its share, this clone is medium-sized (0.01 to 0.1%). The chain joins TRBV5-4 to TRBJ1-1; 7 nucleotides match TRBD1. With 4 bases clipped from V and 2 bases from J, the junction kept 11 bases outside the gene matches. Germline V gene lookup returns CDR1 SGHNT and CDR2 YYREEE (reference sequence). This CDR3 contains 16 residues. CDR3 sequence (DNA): TGTGCCAGCAGCCGTTCACCGGGACAGACTAACACTGAAGCTTTCTTT. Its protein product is CASSRSPGQTNTEAFF. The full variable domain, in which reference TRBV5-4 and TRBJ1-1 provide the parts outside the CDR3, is ETGVTQSPTHLIKTRGQQVTLRCSSQSGHNTVSWYQQALGQGPQFIFQYYREEENGRGNFPPRFSGLQFPNYSSELNVNALELDDSALYLCASSRSPGQTNTEAFFGQGTRLTVV.